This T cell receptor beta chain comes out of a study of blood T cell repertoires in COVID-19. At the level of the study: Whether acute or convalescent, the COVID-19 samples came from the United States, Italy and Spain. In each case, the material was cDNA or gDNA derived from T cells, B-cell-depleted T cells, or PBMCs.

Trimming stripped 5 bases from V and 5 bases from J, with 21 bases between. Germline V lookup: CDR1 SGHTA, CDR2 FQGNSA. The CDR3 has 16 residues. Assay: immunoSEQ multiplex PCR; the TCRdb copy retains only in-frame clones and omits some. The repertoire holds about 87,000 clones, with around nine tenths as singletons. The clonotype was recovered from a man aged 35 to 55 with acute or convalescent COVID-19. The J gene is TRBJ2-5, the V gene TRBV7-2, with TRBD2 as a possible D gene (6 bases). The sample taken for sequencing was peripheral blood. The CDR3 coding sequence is TGTGCCAGCAGCCCACAAATGGACACTGGAGGGGAGACCCAGTACTTC. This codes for CASSPQMDTGGETQYF. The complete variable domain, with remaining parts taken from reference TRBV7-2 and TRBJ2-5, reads GAGVSQSPSNKVTEKGKDVELRCDPISGHTALYWYRQSLGQGLEFLIYFQGNSAPDKSGLPSDRFSAERTGGSVSTLTIQRTQQEDSAVYLCASSPQMDTGGETQYFGPGTRLLVL.